This TCR beta chain appears in the sequencing data of a study of early T cells in non-severe SARS-CoV-2 infection (dated by TCRdb to the early 2020s). Regarding the study in general: Because TCR sequencing was done on bulk RNA from unsorted whole blood, the alpha and beta chains could not be paired. General study outcomes and caveats: VDJdb matching was skewed toward anti-spike CD8 responses, so virus-specific expansions were likely underestimated and private and CD4 specificities were missed.

To note about this clonotype: The specificity of this receptor is unknown. No much larger clonotype is one base removed from it; base qualities were not supplied.

For CDR1 and CDR2, the germline V gene (reference sequence) lists DFQATT and SNEGSKA. The germline ends are 14 bases apart after V is trimmed by 7 bases and J by 4 bases. From the cysteine up to the phenylalanine, the CDR3 has a length of 13 residues. Left in the record is the CDR3 DNA by itself, 39 bases read in frame from the first base. Set within a cohort of healthcare workers in London, UK, this nested case-control study involved weekly PCR testing of nasopharyngeal swabs along with blood sampling. Between 23 and 31 March 2020, the week of the UK lockdown, healthcare workers were enrolled and then followed up weekly for as long as 16 weeks. The library relied on 5' RACE. Sequencing relied on a NextSeq 500. To correct for sequencing error and PCR bias, the TCR library protocol tagged individual cDNA molecules with unique molecular identifiers. TCR alpha and beta chains were both sequenced, and the abundances of alpha and beta sequences in each sample were closely correlated with each other. As for the original processing: Decombinator V4 was used to annotate TCR sequences for V gene, J gene and CDR3. TCRs were defined as expanded if a significant change between any two time points was detected under a Poisson model with p below 0.0001. TCR abundances were normalised to the total number of TCRs sequenced per sample and were expressed as counts per million. TRAV1-2 paired with TRAJ12, TRAJ20 or TRAJ33 defined MAIT TCRs, while TRAV10 paired with TRAJ18 defined iNKT TCRs. VDJdb, accessed 1 November 2021, was searched for CMV, EBV and SARS-CoV-2 annotated TCRs, excluding TCRs annotated for multiple antigens. The public reads were run again by TCRdb, first through fastp at Q25 and then through MiXCR, and only productive beta chains were kept. Every CDR3 protein is listed once, alongside the most common genes and DNA of its rows. The V and J calls follow TCRdb's processing rather than the paper's. The sample profile shows roughly 60,000 distinct CDR3 sequences; less than 9.5% of them were found once. The top ten clones comprise roughly 3.5% of the sample.

This TCR derives from an adult who was a healthcare worker with PCR-confirmed SARS-CoV-2 infection or an uninfected control (not recorded which). The rearranged chain carries TRBV20-1 and TRBJ2-1; possibly the D gene is TRBD2, per 5 matching bases. Sequencing input: whole blood. The CDR3 corresponds to CSVMEDDYNEQFF. At the DNA level, the sequence is TGCAGTGTCATGGAGGACGATTACAATGAGCAGTTCTTC.